These T cell receptor beta chains were read from a single sample in a study of cytotoxic CD8 clonotypes in ibrutinib-treated CLL. Here immunoSEQ multiplex PCR was the method, and the copy in TCRdb shows in-frame clones only, minus some. The repertoire holds fewer than 100,000 clones, with around 83% as singletons. Sequenced material: PBMCs, taken before ibrutinib treatment. These TCRs come from a human donor with chronic lymphocytic leukemia. CDR3s include the opening cysteine and the closing phenylalanine or tryptophan. A D gene is named only where the DNA matches it firmly. Clone size is stated in some rows and not others, as once, few, many or a class when expanded.

>14|TRBV28|NA|TRBJ2-5|NA
CASRFPQDQETQYF
TGTGCCAGCAGATTTCCACAGGATCAAGAGACCCAGTACTTC
>15|TRBV25-1|NA|TRBJ2-1|NA
CASSESWIPYNEQFF
TGTGCCAGCAGTGAATCTTGGATCCCCTACAATGAGCAGTTCTTC
>15|TRBV7-7|NA|TRBJ2-1|NA
CASSPGRTGYNEQFF
TGTGCCAGCAGCCCCGGAAGGACGGGCTACAATGAGCAGTTCTTC
>15|TRBV6-5|TRBD1|TRBJ1-3|NA
CASSYAGGIGNTIYF
TGTGCCAGCAGTTATGCAGGGGGCATTGGAAACACCATATATTTT
>17|TRBV27|NA|TRBJ1-2|NA
CASSPHPHRQSNYGYTF
TGTGCCAGCAGTCCCCACCCTCATCGACAGTCTAACTATGGCTACACCTTC
>14|TRBV7-3|NA|TRBJ2-1|NA
CASSSGSSYTEQFF
TGTGCCAGCAGCTCTGGTTCGTCTTATACTGAGCAGTTCTTC
>14|TRBV30|TRBD1|TRBJ1-1|NA
CAWTLGQGVTEAFF
TGTGCCTGGACCTTGGGACAGGGGGTCACTGAAGCTTTCTTT
>18|TRBV25-1|TRBD2|TRBJ2-6|NA
CASTGLATIPSGANVLTF
TGTGCCAGCACAGGACTAGCGACTATACCCTCTGGGGCCAACGTCCTGACTTTC
>14|TRBV5-4|NA|TRBJ1-5|few
CASSERGSNQPQHF
TGTGCCAGCAGCGAGCGGGGTAGCAATCAGCCCCAGCATTTT
>14|TRBV5-4|NA|TRBJ1-4|NA
CASSFRTGEEKLFF
TGTGCCAGCAGCTTCAGGACGGGGGAGGAAAAACTGTTTTTT
>17|TRBV18|NA|TRBJ2-2|NA
CASSPRSGRENTGELFF
TGTGCCAGCTCACCACGATCTGGGAGAGAGAACACCGGGGAGCTGTTTTTT
>15|TRBV5-5|NA|TRBJ2-1|NA
CASSLEGRGGNEQFF
TGTGCCAGCAGCTTGGAGGGTAGGGGAGGCAATGAGCAGTTCTTC
>14|TRBV7-2|NA|TRBJ2-7|NA
CASSLDAVNYEQYF
TGTGCCAGCAGCTTAGATGCAGTAAACTACGAGCAGTACTTC
>17|TRBV6-1|NA|TRBJ1-4|once
CASSEVGSRFAGEKLFF
TGTGCCAGCAGTGAAGTGGGCTCTCGGTTCGCGGGTGAAAAACTGTTTTTT
>16|TRBV5-6|TRBD2|TRBJ2-7|NA
CASSLAKRGATYEQYF
TGTGCCAGCAGCTTGGCTAAGCGGGGGGCAACCTACGAGCAGTACTTC
>16|TRBV6-1|NA|TRBJ2-7|NA
CASSGAGNPNSYEQYF
TGTGCCAGCAGTGGCGCAGGGAATCCAAACTCCTACGAGCAGTACTTC
>15|TRBV7-3|TRBD1|TRBJ2-1|NA
CASSLTGQGTNEQFF
TGTGCCAGCAGCTTAACGGGACAGGGTACGAATGAGCAGTTCTTC
>14|TRBV6-1|TRBD2|TRBJ2-1|NA
CASSGLAGHNEQFF
TGTGCCAGCAGTGGTCTAGCGGGACACAATGAGCAGTTCTTC
>14|TRBV19|TRBD2|TRBJ2-1|NA
CASETSGMGNEQFF
TGTGCCAGTGAGACTAGCGGGATGGGTAATGAGCAGTTCTTC
>16|TRBV9|NA|TRBJ2-2|NA
CASSVRGNANTGELFF
TGTGCCAGCAGCGTGAGGGGGAACGCGAACACCGGGGAGCTGTTTTTT
>14|TRBV2|NA|TRBJ2-1|NA
CASSEWNTLNEQFF
TGTGCCAGCAGTGAGTGGAATACCCTCAATGAGCAGTTCTTC
>13|TRBV18|NA|TRBJ2-3|NA
CASSQVLADTQYF
TGTGCCAGCTCACAAGTCCTGGCAGATACGCAGTATTTT
>18|TRBV5-1|TRBD2|TRBJ2-3|NA
CASSLEGLAGELTDTQYF
TGCGCCAGCAGCTTGGAAGGACTAGCGGGCGAACTCACAGATACGCAGTATTTT
>13|TRBV28|NA|TRBJ1-2|NA
CASSLGGSYGYTF
TGTGCCAGCAGTTTAGGGGGCAGCTATGGCTACACCTTC
>16|TRBV7-9|TRBD1|TRBJ1-1|NA
CASREGTGGPNTEAFF
TGTGCCAGCAGAGAAGGGACAGGGGGCCCGAACACTGAAGCTTTCTTT
>16|TRBV7-2|NA|TRBJ2-3|NA
CASSPHSGMSPDTQYF
TGTGCCAGCAGCCCTCACTCGGGAATGTCCCCAGATACGCAGTATTTT
>16|TRBV6-1|NA|TRBJ2-3|NA
CASSGGTVISTDTQYF
TGTGCCAGCAGTGGGGGGACGGTTATAAGCACAGATACGCAGTATTTT
>13|TRBV6-6|NA|TRBJ1-2|NA
CASSLQGGYGYTF
TGTGCCAGCAGTTTACAGGGAGGATACGGCTACACCTTC
>14|TRBV7-2|NA|TRBJ1-2|NA
CASSLVPENYGYTF
TGTGCCAGCAGCTTAGTTCCAGAAAACTATGGCTACACCTTC
>15|TRBV7-6|NA|TRBJ2-7|NA
CASSVGYSGPYEQYF
TGTGCCAGCAGCGTCGGGTATTCCGGCCCCTACGAGCAGTACTTC
>16|TRBV7-2|TRBD2|TRBJ2-2|NA
CASSITLAGGPGELFF
TGTGCCAGCAGCATCACACTAGCGGGAGGCCCAGGGGAGCTGTTTTTT
>13|TRBV5-6|NA|TRBJ1-1|NA
CASSLTVPTEAFF
TGTGCCAGCAGCTTGACAGTCCCCACTGAAGCTTTCTTT
>18|TRBV4-2|NA|TRBJ2-7|NA
CASSQIAPAGADTYEQYF
TGTGCCAGCAGCCAAATTGCGCCCGCTGGGGCGGACACCTACGAGCAGTACTTC
>16|TRBV4-2|NA|TRBJ2-2|NA
CASSQVGAGDPGELFF
TGTGCCAGCAGCCAAGTAGGAGCAGGGGACCCCGGGGAGCTGTTTTTT
>13|TRBV28|TRBD2|TRBJ2-7|NA
CAAQKLAAYEQYF
TGTGCCGCCCAGAAACTAGCGGCGTACGAGCAGTACTTC
>11|TRBV5-4|NA|TRBJ1-2|NA
CASSLGQGYTF
TGTGCCAGCAGCTTGGGACAGGGCTACACCTTC
>12|TRBV30|NA|TRBJ2-7|NA
CAWQVNDYEQYF
TGTGCCTGGCAGGTGAACGACTACGAGCAGTACTTC
>15|TRBV18|NA|TRBJ1-1|NA
CASSPLRQEGTEAFF
TGTGCCAGCTCACCCCTTCGCCAGGAAGGCACTGAAGCGTTCTTT
>14|TRBV7-9|TRBD1|TRBJ1-1|NA
CASSLTGVNTEAFF
TGTGCCAGCAGCTTGACAGGGGTAAACACTGAAGCTTTCTTT
>14|TRBV2|TRBD1|TRBJ1-1|NA
CASSEDRGPTEAFF
TGTGCCAGCAGTGAGGACAGGGGGCCAACTGAAGCTTTCTTT
>15|TRBV18|NA|TRBJ1-3|NA
CASSLGDLSGNTIYF
TGTGCCAGCTCACTCGGGGATCTCTCTGGAAACACCATATATTTT
>14|TRBV4-1|NA|TRBJ1-4|NA
CASSQDPGAEKLFF
TGCGCCAGCAGCCAAGACCCAGGGGCCGAAAAACTGTTTTTT
>16|TRBV18|NA|TRBJ1-4|NA
CASSPRQALESEKLFF
TGTGCCAGCTCACCACGTCAGGCACTGGAGTCGGAAAAACTGTTTTTT
>15|TRBV5-1|NA|TRBJ2-3|NA
CASSLEDLNTDTQYF
TGCGCCAGCAGCTTGGAAGACTTGAACACAGATACGCAGTATTTT
>16|TRBV19|TRBD1|TRBJ2-7|NA
CASSRPQGALFYEQYF
TGTGCCAGTAGTAGACCGCAGGGGGCGCTTTTCTACGAGCAGTACTTC
>14|TRBV5-1|TRBD1|TRBJ2-7|NA
CASSVRQGAYEQYF
TGCGCCAGCAGCGTGCGACAGGGAGCTTACGAGCAGTACTTC
>14|TRBV11-3|TRBD1|TRBJ1-1|NA
CASSLGQGRLEAFF
TGTGCCAGCAGCTTAGGACAGGGTCGACTTGAAGCTTTCTTT
>16|TRBV2|TRBD1|TRBJ1-2|NA
CASSSRGAGQGGGYTF
TGTGCCAGCAGTTCACGGGGGGCGGGACAGGGAGGAGGCTACACCTTC
>11|TRBV10-3|NA|TRBJ2-5|few
CATSYQETQYF
TGTGCCACCTCGTACCAAGAGACCCAGTACTTC
>15|TRBV27|NA|TRBJ2-7|NA
CASSFAAGSTYEQYF
TGTGCCAGCAGTTTTGCGGCGGGAAGCACCTACGAGCAGTACTTC
>13|TRBV30|NA|TRBJ2-5|NA
CAWSIPGAETQYF
TGTGCCTGGAGTATCCCTGGGGCGGAGACCCAGTACTTC
>13|TRBV6-5|TRBD2|TRBJ2-4|NA
CASRAGAKNIQYF
TGTGCCAGCAGAGCGGGAGCTAAAAACATTCAGTACTTC
>11|TRBV29-1|NA|TRBJ2-5|NA
CSVLPEETQYF
TGCAGCGTTCTCCCGGAGGAGACCCAGTACTTC
>15|TRBV7-9|TRBD2|TRBJ2-5|NA
CASSLGTSGRQTQYF
TGTGCCAGCAGCTTGGGGACTAGCGGGAGGCAGACCCAGTACTTC
>15|TRBV7-3|NA|TRBJ2-7|NA
CASSLYQGASYEQYF
TGTGCCAGCAGCTTATATCAGGGTGCGTCCTACGAGCAGTACTTC
>15|TRBV4-3|TRBD2|TRBJ2-5|NA
CASSRSGRWQETQYF
TGCGCCAGCAGCCGTAGCGGGAGATGGCAGGAGACCCAGTACTTC
>11|TRBV28|NA|TRBJ1-1|NA
CASWENTEAFF
TGTGCCAGTTGGGAAAACACTGAAGCTTTCTTT
>13|TRBV27|NA|TRBJ1-1|few
CASSLREDTEAFF
TGTGCCAGCAGTTTACGAGAAGACACTGAAGCTTTCTTT
>16|TRBV21-1|NA|TRBJ2-1|NA
CASSNLIAGGRREQFF
TGTGCCAGCAGCAATCTCATAGCGGGAGGGCGAAGAGAGCAGTTCTTC
>13|TRBV7-8|TRBD1|TRBJ1-1|NA
CASSETGVGEAFF
TGTGCCAGCAGCGAGACAGGGGTTGGTGAAGCTTTCTTT